This T cell receptor beta chain was recovered during a study of blood T cell repertoires in COVID-19. Turning to the study itself: Samples of COVID-19 (acute and convalescent) were obtained from the United States, Italy and Spain. The cDNA or gDNA used as material had been derived from T cells, B-cell-depleted T cells, or PBMCs.

V lost 3 bases to trimming and J lost 1 base, with 7 bases between them. CDR3 length: 13 amino acids. Germline V gives CDR1 SGHRS, CDR2 YFSETQ. In the original processing: Estimation of nucleated cell counts relied on the amplification of reference gene primers. The data were produced by immunoSEQ multiplex PCR, yet TCRdb's version contains in-frame clones alone and is incomplete. From that table come the V and J calls and clone size; the DNA was used to work out D and trimming. This sample yields tens of thousands of clones, of which over 75% are seen a single time; over 10% belongs to the top ten. The source material was peripheral blood. The V call is TRBV5-1, the J call TRBJ1-1; the D is unclear. The sequence was obtained from a human donor in a cohort sampled during active COVID-19. CDR3 nucleotide sequence: TGCGCCAGCAGCTGGGCCAGGAACACTGAAGCTTTCTTT. It translates to CASSWARNTEAFF. Using reference TRBV5-1 and TRBJ1-1 for the parts outside the CDR3, the full variable domain is KAGVTQTPRYLIKTRGQQVTLSCSPISGHRSVSWYQQTPGQGLQFLFEYFSETQRNKGNFPGRFSGRQFSNSRSEMNVSTLELGDSALYLCASSWARNTEAFFGQGTRLTVV.